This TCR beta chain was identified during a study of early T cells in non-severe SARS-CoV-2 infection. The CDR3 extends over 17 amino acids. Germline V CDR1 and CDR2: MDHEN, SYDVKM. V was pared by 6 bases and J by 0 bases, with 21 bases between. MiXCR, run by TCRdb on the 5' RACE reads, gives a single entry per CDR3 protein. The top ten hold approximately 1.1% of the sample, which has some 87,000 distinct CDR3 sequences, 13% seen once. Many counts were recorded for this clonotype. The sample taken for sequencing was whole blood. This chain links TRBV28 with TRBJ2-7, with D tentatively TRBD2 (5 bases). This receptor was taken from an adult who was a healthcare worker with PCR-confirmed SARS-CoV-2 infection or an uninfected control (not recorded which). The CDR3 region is CASRNPPGEESSYEQYF. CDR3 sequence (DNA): TGTGCCAGCAGGAACCCCCCCGGGGAAGAAAGCTCCTACGAGCAGTACTTC.